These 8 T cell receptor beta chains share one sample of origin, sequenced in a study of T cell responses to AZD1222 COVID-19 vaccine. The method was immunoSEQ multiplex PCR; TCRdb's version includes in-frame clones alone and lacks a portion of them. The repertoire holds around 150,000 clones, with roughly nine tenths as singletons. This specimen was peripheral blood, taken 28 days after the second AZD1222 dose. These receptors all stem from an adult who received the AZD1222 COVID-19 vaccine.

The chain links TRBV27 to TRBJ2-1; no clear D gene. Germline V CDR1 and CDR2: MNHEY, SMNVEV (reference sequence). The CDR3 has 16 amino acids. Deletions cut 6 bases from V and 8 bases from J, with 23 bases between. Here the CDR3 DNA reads TGTGCCAGCAGCAACCCCCCCGGACGTTTAAGGGATGAGCAGTTCTTC. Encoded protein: CASSNPPGRLRDEQFF.

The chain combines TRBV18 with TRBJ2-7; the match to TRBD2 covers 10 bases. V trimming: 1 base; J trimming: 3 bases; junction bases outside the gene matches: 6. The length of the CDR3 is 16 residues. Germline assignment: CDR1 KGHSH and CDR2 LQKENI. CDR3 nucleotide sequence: TGTGCCAGCTCACCACTGGCTAGCGGGGGTATCTACGAGCAGTACTTC. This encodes CASSPLASGGIYEQYF.

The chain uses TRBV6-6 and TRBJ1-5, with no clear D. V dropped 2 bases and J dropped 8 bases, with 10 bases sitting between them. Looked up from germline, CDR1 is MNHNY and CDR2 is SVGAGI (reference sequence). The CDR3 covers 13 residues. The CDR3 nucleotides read TGTGCCAGCAGTTACGACCCTAGGGAGCCCCAGCATTTT. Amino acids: CASSYDPREPQHF.

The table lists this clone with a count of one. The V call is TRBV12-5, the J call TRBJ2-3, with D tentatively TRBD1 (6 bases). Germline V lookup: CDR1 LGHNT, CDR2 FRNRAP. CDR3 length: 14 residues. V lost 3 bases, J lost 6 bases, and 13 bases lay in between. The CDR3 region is CASGLNRDADTQYF. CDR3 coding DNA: TGTGCTAGTGGTTTAAACAGGGACGCGGATACGCAGTATTTT.

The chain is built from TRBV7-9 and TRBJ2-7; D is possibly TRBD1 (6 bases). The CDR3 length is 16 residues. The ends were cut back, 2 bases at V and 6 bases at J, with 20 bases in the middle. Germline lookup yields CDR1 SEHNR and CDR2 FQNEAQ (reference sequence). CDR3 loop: CASSLLGDTIKFEQYF. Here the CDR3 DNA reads TGTGCCAGCAGCTTATTGGGGGACACCATTAAGTTCGAGCAGTACTTC.

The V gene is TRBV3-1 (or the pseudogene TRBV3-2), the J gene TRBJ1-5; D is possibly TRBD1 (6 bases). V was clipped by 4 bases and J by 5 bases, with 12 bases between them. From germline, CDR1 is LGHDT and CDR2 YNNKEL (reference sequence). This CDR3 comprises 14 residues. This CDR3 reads CASSPGGQYQPQHF. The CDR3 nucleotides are TGTGCCAGCAGCCCCGGGGGGCAATATCAGCCCCAGCATTTT.

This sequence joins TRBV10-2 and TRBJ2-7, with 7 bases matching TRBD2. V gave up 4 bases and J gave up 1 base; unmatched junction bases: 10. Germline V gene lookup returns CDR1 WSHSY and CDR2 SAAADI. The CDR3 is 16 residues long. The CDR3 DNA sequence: TGCGCCAGCAGTGGGGAGGGGTCCTCGGGGTCCTACGAGCAGTACTTC. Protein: CASSGEGSSGSYEQYF.

In nucleotides, the CDR3 is TGTGCCAGTAGTAGGGACCCGGGACTATCATCCTACGAGCAGTACTTC. Its translation: CASSRDPGLSSYEQYF. V gene TRBV19 combines with J gene TRBJ2-7, with 7 bases aligning to TRBD2. The V and J ends lost 4 bases and 1 base, in that order; junction bases with no gene match: 10. The CDR3 has 16 residues. Germline V gene lookup returns CDR1 LNHDA and CDR2 SQIVND (reference sequence).